This T cell receptor beta chain is drawn from a study of cytomegalovirus exposure and HLA in healthy donors. General study findings and limits: Later work found most CMV-associated TCR beta chains apparently HLA-restricted.

The CDR3 is 16 amino acids. The V end was cut by 2 bases, the J end by 5 bases, with 15 bases between. Per germline, CDR1 SGHTA and CDR2 FQGTGA. Primers for the PCR totalled 60 Vbeta and 13 Jbeta. The assay was immunoSEQ multiplex PCR, and TCRdb's table has in-frame clones only and misses some. The sample shows about 130,000 clones, about 8.5% of them seen only once. Comments on this clone: Its target is not known.

The sample was PBMCs. This clonotype originated in a man in his forties or fifties in good health and CMV-seronegative. This chain links TRBV7-3 with TRBJ2-2; possibly TRBD2 for D (6 bases). The CDR3 coding sequence is TGTGCCAGCAGCTTAGGTGGGACTTCGGGAACCGGGGAGCTGTTTTTT. It yields the protein CASSLGGTSGTGELFF. The variable domain in full, completed from reference TRBV7-3 and TRBJ2-2, reads GAGVSQTPSNKVTEKGKYVELRCDPISGHTALYWYRQSLGQGPEFLIYFQGTGAADDSGLPNDRFFAVRPEGSVSTLKIQRTERGDSAVYLCASSLGGTSGTGELFFGEGSRLTVL.